This T cell receptor (beta chain) was sequenced in a study of T cell repertoires in cytomegalovirus infection. This clonotype was counted many times. MiXCR, run by TCRdb on the reads, gives a single entry per CDR3 protein. The profile shows 150,000 to 200,000 distinct CDR3 sequences, approximately 15% of them singletons. The CDR3 loop spans 16 amino acids. The V segment lost 5 bases and the J segment 1 base; nucleotides outside the gene matches: 5. The V gene's germline CDR1 is SGHTA and CDR2 FQGNSA. The clonotype was recovered from a human donor in good health (CMV status not recorded). Some clones in this sample may be carry-over from other donors' samples. The rearrangement joins TRBV7-2 to TRBJ2-2; 9 bases fit TRBD1. Sequencing used PBMCs. This CDR3 is CASSLGTGRNTGELFF. The CDR3 bases are TGTGCCAGCAGCCTCGGGACAGGGCGGAACACCGGGGAGCTGTTTTTT.